The 9 T cell receptor beta chains in this list originate from one sample, sequenced in a study of response to subunit inactivated influenza vaccine. Each CDR3 protein is one row after TCRdb ran MiXCR on the RT-PCR reads. The data contain 200,000 to 300,000 distinct CDR3 sequences, roughly an eighth of them seen just once; the ten biggest clones take up roughly 7.7%. The sample consisted of non-naive T cells sorted from PBMCs, taken 14 to 15 days before vaccination. Source of these receptors: a man aged 50 to 60 who received an inactivated influenza vaccine.

This clonotype has at least ten counts. The V call is TRBV3-1, the J call TRBJ1-2, with a tentative D call TRBD1 (6 bases). The germline V and J ends were trimmed by 4 bases and 9 bases, with 18 bases remaining between them. Germline-derived CDR1 and CDR2 are LGHDT and YNNKEL (reference sequence). The CDR3 covers 14 residues. CDR3: CASSPTGQRMRYTF. The CDR3 bases are TGTGCCAGCAGCCCAACAGGACAGAGAATGCGCTACACCTTC. The complete variable domain, with remaining parts taken from reference TRBV3-1 and TRBJ1-2, reads DTAVSQTPKYLVTQMGNDKSIKCEQNLGHDTMYWYKQDSKKFLKIMFSYNNKELIINETVPNRFSPKSPDKAHLNLHINSLELGDSAVYFCASSPTGQRMRYTFGSGTRLTVV.

This rearrangement joins TRBV5-1 to TRBJ2-5; D call uncertain. The CDR3 spans 15 residues. The ends were cut back, 1 base at V and 1 base at J, with 11 bases in the middle. Germline loops: CDR1 SGHRS, CDR2 YFSETQ. For the CDR3, the DNA is TGCGCCAGCAGCTTGTTCGCAGGACCCCAAGAGACCCAGTACTTC. Its protein is CASSLFAGPQETQYF.

The chain carries TRBV20-1 and TRBJ1-6; a possible D gene is TRBD1 (6 bases). Deletions cut 3 bases from V and 7 bases from J, with 13 bases between. There are 14 residues in the CDR3. Germline assignment: CDR1 DFQATT and CDR2 SNEGSKA (reference sequence). The CDR3 nucleotides are TGCAGTGCTAGTTGGGGGGGCCCGAATTCACCCCTCCACTTT. This sequence encodes CSASWGGPNSPLHF.

This chain connects TRBV20-1 to TRBJ2-1; unclear D gene. Germline CDR1 DFQATT, CDR2 SNEGSKA (reference sequence). Trimming removed 3 bases from V and 6 bases from J, with 15 bases in between. The CDR3 is made up of 14 amino acids. The CDR3 region has the DNA TGCAGTGCTAGGATTTCGGGCCTCCTCAATGAGCAGTTCTTC. It codes for CSARISGLLNEQFF.

This chain joins TRBV28 and TRBJ1-2, with unresolved D. The germline V gene encodes CDR1 MDHEN and CDR2 SYDVKM. Trimming removed 6 bases from V and 4 bases from J, with 6 bases in between. The CDR3 length is 11 residues. This CDR3 is CASRNLYGYTF. The CDR3 DNA reads as TGTGCCAGCAGGAACCTCTATGGCTACACCTTC.

This clonotype was found a few times. CDR3 sequence: CATARRSTDTQYF. For the CDR3, the DNA is TGTGCCACGGCGCGGCGTAGTACAGATACGCAGTATTTT. The chain links TRBV24-1 to TRBJ2-3; D gene ambiguous. The germline gives CDR1 KGHDR, CDR2 SFDVKD. V was clipped by 10 bases and J by 3 bases, with 13 bases between them. CDR3 length: 13 amino acids.

This clonotype was counted ten times or more. V usage is TRBV15 and J usage is TRBJ1-5; D may be TRBD1 (6 bases). V was trimmed by 0 bases and J by 7 bases, leaving 16 bases between them. The CDR3 contains 16 residues. Looked up from germline, CDR1 is LNHNV and CDR2 is YYDKDF (reference sequence). Here the CDR3 reads CATSRDLLKGDQPQHF. The CDR3 nucleotides read TGTGCCACCAGCAGAGATTTGTTGAAGGGGGACCAGCCCCAGCATTTT.

V usage is TRBV3-1 and J usage is TRBJ2-7; TRBD1 agrees at 7 bases. CDR3 length: 15 residues. Germline loops: CDR1 LGHDT, CDR2 YNNKEL (reference sequence). V shed 1 base and J 4 bases; nucleotides not matched to a gene: 7. This CDR3 reads CASSQGQGLRYEQYF. In nucleotides, the CDR3 is TGTGCCAGCAGCCAAGGACAGGGATTACGGTACGAGCAGTACTTC.

With respect to this clonotype: A junction boundary mismatches the germline segment, possibly from a read error. This chain uses TRBV7-2 with TRBJ2-1, with D uncertain. In germline, CDR1 is SGHTA, CDR2 FQGNSA. The CDR3 runs 12 residues. CDR3 loop: CASSLELGTTIF. The DNA for the CDR3 is TGTGCCAGCAGCTTAGAGTTGGGCACTACAATCTTC.